This T cell receptor (beta chain) was documented in a study of blood T cell repertoires in COVID-19. The repertoire was sequenced with immunoSEQ multiplex PCR; TCRdb's copy has only in-frame clones and lacks some. The repertoire includes about 31,000 clones, approximately 87% of them detected once, and 24% sits in the top ten. Germline CDR1 reads SNHLY; CDR2 reads FYNNEI. The CDR3 is 15 amino acids. Deletions cut 4 bases from V and 4 bases from J, with 16 bases between. The J gene is TRBJ1-1, the V gene TRBV2, with a tentative D call TRBD1 (5 bases). The clonotype was recovered from a human donor with active COVID-19. The donor label of this sample is uncertain. The sample comprised peripheral blood. The CDR3 sequence is CASSASREVGTEAFF. The CDR3 DNA reads TGTGCCAGCAGTGCTAGCAGGGAGGTTGGCACTGAAGCTTTCTTT.